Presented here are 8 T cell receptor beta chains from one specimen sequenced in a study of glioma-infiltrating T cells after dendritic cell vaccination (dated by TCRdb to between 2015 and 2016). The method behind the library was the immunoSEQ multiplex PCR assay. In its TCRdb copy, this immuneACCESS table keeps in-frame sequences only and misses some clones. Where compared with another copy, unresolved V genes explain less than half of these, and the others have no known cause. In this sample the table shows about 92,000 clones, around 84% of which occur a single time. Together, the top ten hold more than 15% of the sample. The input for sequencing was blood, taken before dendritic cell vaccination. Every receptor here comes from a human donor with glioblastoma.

The CDR3 bases are TGTGCCAGCAGCCAAACTGCGGGGCTGGCCCGGGGTCAGTTCTTC. This translates into CASSQTAGLARGQFF. The chain recombines TRBV14 with TRBJ2-1; tentative D call: TRBD2 (6 bases). The CDR3 consists of 15 residues. Germline CDR1 SGHDN, CDR2 FVKESK. V lost 2 bases to trimming and J lost 13 bases, with 21 bases between them.

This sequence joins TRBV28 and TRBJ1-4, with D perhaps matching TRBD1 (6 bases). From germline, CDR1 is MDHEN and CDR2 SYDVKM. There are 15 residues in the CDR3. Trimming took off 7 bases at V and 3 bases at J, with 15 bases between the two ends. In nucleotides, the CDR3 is TGTGCCAGCACCGGCGGGGGGCGAGCTAATGAAAAACTGTTTTTT. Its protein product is CASTGGGRANEKLFF.

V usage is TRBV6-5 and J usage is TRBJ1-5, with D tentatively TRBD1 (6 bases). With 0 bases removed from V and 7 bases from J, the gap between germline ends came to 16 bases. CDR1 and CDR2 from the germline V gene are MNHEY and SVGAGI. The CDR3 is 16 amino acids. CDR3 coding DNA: TGTGCCAGCAGTTACTCTGCGACAGGAGCCCGGCAGCCCCAGCATTTT. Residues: CASSYSATGARQPQHF.

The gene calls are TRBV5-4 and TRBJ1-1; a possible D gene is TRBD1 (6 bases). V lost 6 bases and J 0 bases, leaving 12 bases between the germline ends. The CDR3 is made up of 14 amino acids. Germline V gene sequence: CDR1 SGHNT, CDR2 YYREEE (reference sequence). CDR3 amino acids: CASKTGTLNTEAFF. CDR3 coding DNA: TGTGCCAGCAAGACCGGGACACTGAACACTGAAGCTTTCTTT.

CDR3 residues: CASSESHRGNIQYF. The DNA of the CDR3 is TGTGCCAGCAGTGAATCCCACCGGGGAAACATTCAGTACTTC. V and J are TRBV25-1 and TRBJ2-4, with D tentatively TRBD2 (5 bases). In germline, CDR1 is MGHDK, CDR2 SYGVNS. V shed 1 base and J shed 6 bases, with 10 bases lying between them. This CDR3 spans 14 amino acids.

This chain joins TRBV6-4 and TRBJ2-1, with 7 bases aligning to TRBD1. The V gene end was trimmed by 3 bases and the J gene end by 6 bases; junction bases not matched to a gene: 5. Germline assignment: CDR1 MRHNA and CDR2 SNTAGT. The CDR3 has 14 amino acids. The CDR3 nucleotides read TGTGCCAGCAGTGATCTACCAGGGGGCAATGAGCAGTTCTTC. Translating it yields CASSDLPGGNEQFF.

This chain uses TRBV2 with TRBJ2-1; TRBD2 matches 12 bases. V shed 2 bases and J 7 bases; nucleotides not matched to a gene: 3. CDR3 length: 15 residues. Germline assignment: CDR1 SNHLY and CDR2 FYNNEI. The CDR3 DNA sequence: TGTGCCAGCAGTGAATCTAGCGGGGGGGCAAATGAGCAGTTCTTC. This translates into CASSESSGGANEQFF. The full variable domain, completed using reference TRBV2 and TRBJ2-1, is EPEVTQTPSHQVTQMGQEVILRCVPISNHLYFYWYRQILGQKVEFLVSFYNNEISEKSEIFDDQFSVERPDGSNFTLKIRSTKLEDSAMYFCASSESSGGANEQFFGPGTRLTVL.

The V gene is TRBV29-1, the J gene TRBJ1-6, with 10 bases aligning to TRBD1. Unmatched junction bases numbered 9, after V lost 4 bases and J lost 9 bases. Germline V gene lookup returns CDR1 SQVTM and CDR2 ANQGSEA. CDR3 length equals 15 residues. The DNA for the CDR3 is TGCAGCGTTGGGGGGGACAGGGGAGGTGGTTCACCCCTCCACTTT. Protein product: CSVGGDRGGGSPLHF. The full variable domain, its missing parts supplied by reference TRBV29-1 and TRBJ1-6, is SAVISQKPSRDICQRGTSLTIQCQVDSQVTMMFWYRQQPGQSLTLIATANQGSEATYESGFVIDKFPISRPNLTFSTLTVSNMSPEDSSIYLCSVGGDRGGGSPLHFGNGTRLTVT.